This T cell receptor beta chain was found in a study of T cell changes during pregnancy in multiple sclerosis. The data were produced by immunoSEQ multiplex PCR, yet TCRdb's version contains in-frame clones alone and is incomplete. This table holds 95,000 to 150,000 clones, 93% found once. Trimming stripped 3 bases from V and 6 bases from J, with 10 bases between. The CDR3 runs to 13 residues. The germline V gene has CDR1 SGDLS and CDR2 YYNGEE. The sequenced sample was peripheral blood, obtained before pregnancy. The V and J genes are TRBV9 and TRBJ2-1; no reliable D call. The TCR sequence derives from a female donor with multiple sclerosis, enrolled in a pregnancy study. DNA for the CDR3: TGTGCCAGCAGCGGTACTCACCCCAATGAGCAGTTCTTC. The encoded protein is CASSGTHPNEQFF.